These 16 T cell receptor beta chains were sequenced from one sample in a study of T cells in Graves' hyperthyroidism and ophthalmopathy. RNA transcripts served as the template for amplifying TCR beta CDR3 regions. When the TCR CDR3 underwent first-round RT-PCR, the HTBI primer set was used. TCRdb processed the multiplex PCR reads anew with MiXCR; each CDR3 protein has one entry. Of under 350,000 distinct CDR3 sequences in the sample, about a sixth were seen once. The sequenced sample consisted of blood. These receptors were obtained from a woman aged 55-69 years with Graves' ophthalmopathy.

Only a few counts were recorded for this clonotype. The V gene is TRBV18, the J gene TRBJ2-5, with D unresolved. The V and J ends lost 0 bases and 3 bases respectively, with 5 bases between them. The CDR3 contains 13 residues. Germline V gene data show CDR1 as KGHSH and CDR2 as LQKENI. The CDR3 reads CASSPPSKETQYF. The CDR3 DNA sequence: TGTGCCAGCTCACCACCCTCGAAAGAGACCCAGTACTTC.

This clonotype was observed at least ten times. The CDR3 here is CASSQEIHRAYEQYF. The CDR3 DNA follows: TGTGCCAGCAGCCAAGAGATACACCGGGCCTACGAGCAGTACTTC. The rearrangement uses TRBV3-1 and TRBJ2-7; D is ambiguous. Germline values: CDR1 LGHDT, CDR2 YNNKEL (reference sequence). Between the trimmed V and J ends, which lost 0 bases and 2 bases, there was a span of 11 bases. The CDR3 is 15 amino acids.

This clonotype was counted a few times. This sequence joins TRBV5-1 and TRBJ1-2, with D maybe TRBD1 (5 bases). CDR1 and CDR2 from the germline V gene are SGHRS and YFSETQ. The CDR3 is 15 residues long. V lost 0 bases and J 5 bases, leaving 14 bases between the germline ends. The CDR3 DNA sequence: TGCGCCAGCAGCTTGGATCAAGGGGCGCAATATGGCTACACCTTC. Its protein product is CASSLDQGAQYGYTF. Drawing the rest from reference TRBV5-1 and TRBJ1-2, the complete variable domain is KAGVTQTPRYLIKTRGQQVTLSCSPISGHRSVSWYQQTPGQGLQFLFEYFSETQRNKGNFPGRFSGRQFSNSRSEMNVSTLELGDSALYLCASSLDQGAQYGYTFGSGTRLTVV.

This clonotype occurred a few times. The V call is TRBV4-1, the J call TRBJ2-7; D might be TRBD1 or TRBD2, each matching 6 bases. V dropped 1 base and J dropped 4 bases, with 11 bases sitting between them. The CDR3 consists of 14 residues. Germline-derived CDR1 and CDR2 are MGHRA and YSYEKL. CDR3 protein: CASSQVGGLYEQYF. The CDR3 nucleotides read TGCGCCAGCAGCCAAGTAGGGGGGCTTTACGAGCAGTACTTC.

This clonotype was counted ten times or more. The chain employs TRBV2 and TRBJ1-1; D unresolved. Germline V gives CDR1 SNHLY, CDR2 FYNNEI. V lost 1 base and J 4 bases, leaving 7 bases between the germline ends. The CDR3 has 13 amino acids. CDR3 DNA: TGTGCCAGCAGTGAAGAGGGTGTCACTGAAGCTTTCTTT. It translates to CASSEEGVTEAFF.

Ten or more counts support this clonotype. The chain is built from TRBV3-1 and TRBJ2-1, with 11 bases identical to TRBD2. The CDR3 sequence is 16 residues long. Germline V gene data show CDR1 as LGHDT and CDR2 as YNNKEL (reference sequence). V trimming: 4 bases; J trimming: 7 bases; junction bases outside the gene matches: 9. CDR3 residues: CASSPYQASGRNEQFF. Here the CDR3 DNA reads TGTGCCAGCAGCCCCTATCAGGCTAGCGGGAGGAATGAGCAGTTCTTC.

The V call is TRBV20-1, the J call TRBJ2-7; tentatively, D is TRBD1 (5 bases). This CDR3 region has 15 residues. Germline CDR1 reads DFQATT; CDR2 reads SNEGSKA (reference sequence). The V end lost 1 base, the J end lost 0 bases, and 13 bases lay between the germline ends. DNA for the CDR3: TGCAGTGCTAGAGTGGGGTTTCAGGGCTCCTACGAGCAGTACTTC. Its protein product is CSARVGFQGSYEQYF.

This clonotype appeared a few times. This chain uses TRBV7-3 with TRBJ2-3; maybe TRBD2 (6 bases). CDR3 length: 15 amino acids. Deletions cut 4 bases from V and 3 bases from J, with 14 bases between. Germline V gene lookup returns CDR1 SGHTA and CDR2 FQGTGA. The DNA for the CDR3 is TGTGCCAGCAGCTACTGGGGGGACGGGACAGATACGCAGTATTTT. The encoded protein is CASSYWGDGTDTQYF.

This clonotype has just a few counts. The chain has TRBV11-2 and TRBJ1-2; no definite D call. The V gene lost 1 base and the J gene lost 3 bases, with 15 bases spanning the gap. Germline CDR1 is SGHAT and CDR2 is FQNNGV. This CDR3 region has 16 residues. The CDR3 spells CASSLVRRGAYYGYTF. The CDR3, as DNA: TGTGCCAGCAGCTTAGTAAGGCGGGGTGCTTACTATGGCTACACCTTC.

In this sample, this clonotype turned up many times. The J gene is TRBJ2-3, the V gene TRBV6-2 or TRBV6-3; D possibly corresponds to TRBD1 (6 bases). V dropped 6 bases and J dropped 3 bases, with 19 bases sitting between them. CDR3 length: 16 amino acids. The germline CDR1 and CDR2 sequences are MNHEY and SVGEGT. The chain's CDR3 is CASRRIPGVSTDTQYF. The DNA of the CDR3 is TGTGCCAGCAGACGAATCCCAGGGGTTTCGACAGATACGCAGTATTTT.

This clonotype occurred many times. This chain joins TRBV20-1 and TRBJ2-7; D gene unclear. Germline V gene lookup returns CDR1 DFQATT and CDR2 SNEGSKA (reference sequence). The CDR3 is 12 residues long. V lost 8 bases to trimming and J lost 5 bases, with 16 bases between them. CDR3 sequence reads: CSSLKAAHEQYF. The DNA for the CDR3 is TGCAGTTCACTCAAGGCCGCCCACGAGCAGTACTTC.

This clonotype was counted a few times. The junction departs from germline at one end; a sequencing error may be responsible. The genes are TRBV7-2 and TRBJ1-2; 10 nucleotides line up with TRBD1. The CDR3 totals 17 residues. The germline gives CDR1 SGHTA, CDR2 FQGNSA. CDR3 residues: CAGSTRDRGTSNYGYTF. CDR3 nucleotide sequence: TGTGCCGGCAGCACCCGGGACAGGGGCACCTCCAACTATGGCTACACCTTC.

This clonotype was recorded many times. The CDR3 DNA is TGTGCCGGGACCGGGGCCCCGGTGGATGGCTACACCTTC. Translating it yields CAGTGAPVDGYTF. J is TRBJ1-2 and V is TRBV7-2, with D possibly being TRBD1 (5 bases). The germline gives CDR1 SGHTA, CDR2 FQGNSA. The CDR3 sequence is 13 residues long. The V end was cut by 11 bases, the J end by 6 bases, with 19 bases between.

The chain couples TRBV5-8 to TRBJ2-5; D may correspond to TRBD1 or TRBD2 (6 bases each). CDR1 is SGHTS and CDR2 is YDEGEE in the germline V gene. Deletions cut 5 bases from V and 1 base from J, with 21 bases between. This CDR3 contains 17 residues. The CDR3 loop reads CASSRYRSSGAQETQYF. The CDR3 DNA reads TGTGCCAGCAGTCGTTACAGGTCCTCGGGGGCCCAAGAGACCCAGTACTTC.

With regard to this clonotype: With a much larger clone just one base away, this may be a read error. The CDR3 nucleotides read TGTGCCAGCAGTTACCGGGGACAGATGAACACTGAAGCTTTCTTT. The encoded protein is CASSYRGQMNTEAFF. This chain uses TRBV6-9 with TRBJ1-1, with 7 bases lining up with TRBD1. CDR1 is MNHGY and CDR2 is SVAAGI in the germline V gene. This CDR3 is built from 15 residues. The V and J ends lost 3 bases and 0 bases, in that order; junction bases with no gene match: 4.

The chain couples TRBV7-9 to TRBJ2-7, with D tentatively TRBD2 (6 bases). V lost 5 bases to trimming and J lost 2 bases, with 16 bases between them. Germline lookup yields CDR1 SEHNR and CDR2 FQNEAQ (reference sequence). This CDR3 is built from 15 residues. In DNA, the CDR3 is TGTGCCAGCAGCCCGGGAGCTGGGCCGACCTACGAGCAGTACTTC. Protein product: CASSPGAGPTYEQYF.